This T cell receptor (beta chain) was found in a study of blood T cell repertoires in COVID-19. Study-wide background: The United States, Italy and Spain supplied acute and convalescent COVID-19 samples. Nucleic acid was either cDNA or gDNA, and it came from T cells, B-cell-depleted T cells, or PBMCs.

Per the study methods: Amplification of reference gene primers was used by the study to estimate nucleated cell counts. Profiled with immunoSEQ multiplex PCR; TCRdb holds only in-frame clones, not every one. Clonal size and the V and J genes are those of that table, whereas D and trimming came from the DNA. The sample records about 39,000 clones, almost 85% being singletons. V trimming: 0 bases; J trimming: 2 bases; junction bases outside the gene matches: 9. The germline gives CDR1 SGHDT, CDR2 YYEEEE. The CDR3 consists of 18 residues. The sequenced sample was peripheral blood. The chain joins TRBV5-6 to TRBJ1-5, with TRBD1 matching 9 bases. This receptor was identified in a human donor in a cohort sampled during active COVID-19. The CDR3 is CASSLGTGASSGNQPQHF. The CDR3, as DNA: TGTGCCAGCAGCTTGGGGACAGGGGCATCTTCGGGCAATCAGCCCCAGCATTTT.